The 18 T cell receptor beta chains reported below all come from one sample, sequenced in a study of blood T cell dynamics during melanoma immunotherapy (dated by TCRdb to the early 2020s). The time point label of this sample denotes: week 3, after first cycle of checkpoint inhibitor. The protocol used for the library was the immunoSEQ multiplex PCR assay. What TCRdb holds here is the immuneACCESS table cut down to in-frame rearrangements. Part of the clones is not present; checked against another copy, under half of the missing clones reflect an unresolved V gene, and the others are unexplained. The sample table contains roughly 20,000 clones; only one count was recorded for nearly 90% of them. The top ten clones comprise 6% to 9% of the sample. This material consisted of blood, taken from a patient treated with checkpoint blockade. The receptors were sampled from a human donor with melanoma.

The rearrangement uses TRBV2 and TRBJ1-1; D may be TRBD1 (5 bases). The CDR3 is made up of 11 amino acids. Germline-derived CDR1 and CDR2 are SNHLY and FYNNEI. Trimming cost V 9 bases and J 5 bases, with 10 bases left between them. CDR3 residues: CARGAVTEAFF. The CDR3 DNA is TGTGCCAGAGGGGCAGTTACTGAAGCTTTCTTT.

The chain carries TRBV6-6 and TRBJ2-3; 8 bases are a match to TRBD1. With 6 bases clipped from V and 3 bases from J, the junction kept 11 bases outside the gene matches. This CDR3 has 16 residues. The V gene's germline CDR1 is MNHNY and CDR2 SVGAGI (reference sequence). CDR3 sequence: CASRERGQGGTDTQYF. Written as DNA, the CDR3 is TGTGCCAGCAGAGAAAGAGGACAGGGCGGTACAGATACGCAGTATTTT.

The V call is TRBV5-1, the J call TRBJ2-5; D call uncertain. V lost 4 bases to trimming and J lost 2 bases, with 12 bases between them. The CDR3 contains 14 residues. From germline, CDR1 is SGHRS and CDR2 YFSETQ. The CDR3 protein is CASSALTAQETQYF. The CDR3 DNA reads TGCGCCAGCAGCGCCCTTACCGCTCAAGAGACCCAGTACTTC.

The chain links TRBV7-9 to TRBJ2-5, with TRBD1 matching 8 bases. The CDR3 is 15 residues long. J lost 5 bases, V lost 5 bases, and 10 bases had no gene match. Looked up from germline, CDR1 is SEHNR and CDR2 is FQNEAQ (reference sequence). CDR3 region: CASSVRQGSWETQYF. CDR3 coding DNA: TGTGCCAGCAGCGTCAGACAGGGGTCATGGGAGACCCAGTACTTC. Drawing the rest from reference TRBV7-9 and TRBJ2-5, the complete variable domain is DTGVSQNPRHKITKRGQNVTFRCDPISEHNRLYWYRQTLGQGPEFLTYFQNEAQLEKSRLLSDRFSAERPKGSFSTLEIQRTEQGDSAMYLCASSVRQGSWETQYFGPGTRLLVL.

The chain recombines TRBV19 with TRBJ2-1; 13 bases line up with TRBD2. The germline V gene has CDR1 LNHDA and CDR2 SQIVND (reference sequence). This CDR3 is built from 15 residues. V was clipped by 6 bases and J by 4 bases; unmatched bases: 3. The CDR3 DNA reads as TGTGCCAGTAGCTTGGGACTAGCGGGATACAATGAGCAGTTCTTC. Its translation is CASSLGLAGYNEQFF. The variable domain in full, with the rest retrieved from reference TRBV19 and TRBJ2-1, is DGGITQSPKYLFRKEGQNVTLSCEQNLNHDAMYWYRQDPGQGLRLIYYSQIVNDFQKGDIAEGYSVSREKKESFPLTVTSAQKNPTAFYLCASSLGLAGYNEQFFGPGTRLTVL.

This sequence joins TRBV7-9 and TRBJ1-5, with TRBD1 as a possible D gene (6 bases). The CDR3 covers 13 residues. The ends were cut back, 1 base at V and 8 bases at J, with 9 bases in the middle. The germline V gene encodes CDR1 SEHNR and CDR2 FQNEAQ (reference sequence). CDR3 nucleotide sequence: TGTGCCAGCAGCTTAGAGGGGGGTGAGCCCCAGCATTTT. Translated, it gives CASSLEGGEPQHF.

This clone was detected a few times. J is TRBJ1-2 and V is TRBV29-1, with 7 bases lining up with TRBD1. Trimming removed 0 bases from V and 4 bases from J; junction bases left unmatched: 5. CDR3 size: 14 residues. Per germline, CDR1 SQVTM and CDR2 ANQGSEA. CDR3 in DNA: TGCAGCGTTGAAGATCTGGGGACAGCCTATGGCTACACCTTC. Translating gives CSVEDLGTAYGYTF.

The rearrangement joins TRBV7-9 to TRBJ2-1; a weak D match, TRBD2 (5 bases). The CDR3 has 15 residues. V was trimmed by 4 bases and J by 4 bases, leaving 14 bases between them. Germline values: CDR1 SEHNR, CDR2 FQNEAQ (reference sequence). The CDR3 region has the DNA TGTGCCAGCAGCTGGAGTGGGCGGGTTTACAATGAGCAGTTCTTC. Its translation: CASSWSGRVYNEQFF.

The gene calls are TRBV18 and TRBJ2-5, with D uncertain. Per the germline V gene, CDR1 is KGHSH and CDR2 is LQKENI. Trimming took 4 bases from V and 5 from J, leaving 11 bases between them. The CDR3 runs 13 residues. The CDR3 loop reads CASSQGQRETQYF. The CDR3 nucleotides read TGTGCCAGCTCACAGGGTCAGAGGGAGACCCAGTACTTC. Drawing the rest from reference TRBV18 and TRBJ2-5, the complete variable domain is NAGVMQNPRHLVRRRGQEARLRCSPMKGHSHVYWYRQLPEEGLKFMVYLQKENIIDESGMPKERFSAEFPKEGPSILRIQQVVRGDSAAYFCASSQGQRETQYFGPGTRLLVL.

This clone has just one count. V and J are TRBV6-1 and TRBJ2-1, with 8 bases fitting TRBD1. Germline V gene lookup returns CDR1 MNHNS and CDR2 SASEGT. The trim removed 2 bases at V and 7 bases at J, leaving 7 bases unmatched. This CDR3 contains 15 residues. For the CDR3, the DNA is TGTGCCAGCAGTGAACGTGGACAGGGTTGGAATGAGCAGTTCTTC. It is translated as CASSERGQGWNEQFF.

The rearrangement joins TRBV27 to TRBJ2-1; weak D call: TRBD2 (7 bases). Looked up from germline, CDR1 is MNHEY and CDR2 is SMNVEV (reference sequence). The CDR3 totals 15 residues. CDR3 sequence (DNA): TGTGCGTCACAAAGGGGGAGGGGACCCTACAATGAGCAGTTCTTC. Translation: CASQRGRGPYNEQFF.

The chain uses TRBV6-6 and TRBJ2-1; 8 nucleotides line up with TRBD2. The trim removed 6 bases at V and 3 bases at J, leaving 4 bases unmatched. This CDR3 spans 14 amino acids. Germline CDR1 and CDR2: MNHNY and SVGAGI (reference sequence). Here the CDR3 reads CASRPGLVYNEQFF. CDR3 coding DNA: TGTGCCAGCAGGCCGGGACTAGTCTACAATGAGCAGTTCTTC.

This chain connects TRBV4-1 to TRBJ1-2; TRBD1 agrees at 7 bases. V was clipped by 1 base and J by 0 bases; unmatched bases: 2. The CDR3 covers 15 residues. Germline V gives CDR1 MGHRA, CDR2 YSYEKL. The CDR3 nucleotides read TGCGCCAGCAGCCAAGGACAGGGCGCTAACTATGGCTACACCTTC. This translates into CASSQGQGANYGYTF.

The chain carries TRBV30 and TRBJ2-7; 7 positions agree with TRBD2. The trim removed 0 bases at V and 0 bases at J, leaving 2 bases unmatched. This CDR3 is built from 14 residues. Germline CDR1 GTSNPN, CDR2 SVGIG (reference sequence). The CDR3 region is CAWSVGGSSYEQYF. Here the CDR3 DNA reads TGTGCCTGGAGTGTCGGCGGGAGCTCCTACGAGCAGTACTTC. Complete variable domain (other parts from reference TRBV30 and TRBJ2-7): SQTIHQWPATLVQPVGSPLSLECTVEGTSNPNLYWYRQAAGRGLQLLFYSVGIGQISSEVPQNLSASRPQDRQFILSSKKLLLSDSGFYLCAWSVGGSSYEQYFGPGTRLTVT.

The V gene is TRBV5-5, the J gene TRBJ1-4; 7 bases fit TRBD1. The V gene's germline CDR1 is SGHKS and CDR2 YYEKEE (reference sequence). The V gene end was trimmed by 3 bases and the J gene end by 3 bases; junction bases not matched to a gene: 5. The CDR3 contains 15 residues. CDR3 nucleotide sequence: TGTGCCAGCAGCTCTTACAGGGGTGCTAATGAAAAACTGTTTTTT. Protein sequence: CASSSYRGANEKLFF.

This chain uses TRBV5-6 with TRBJ2-2; unclear D gene. Per germline, CDR1 SGHDT and CDR2 YYEEEE. This CDR3 comprises 17 residues. The ends were cut back, 4 bases at V and 2 bases at J, with 18 bases in the middle. CDR3 in amino acids: CASSTSRPYANTGELFF. The CDR3, as DNA: TGTGCCAGCAGCACCTCGAGGCCGTACGCTAACACCGGGGAGCTGTTTTTT. The full variable domain, completed using reference TRBV5-6 and TRBJ2-2, is DAGVTQSPTHLIKTRGQQVTLRCSPKSGHDTVSWYQQALGQGPQFIFQYYEEEERQRGNFPDRFSGHQFPNYSSELNVNALLLGDSALYLCASSTSRPYANTGELFFGEGSRLTVL.

The chain employs TRBV30 and TRBJ1-5, with D possibly TRBD1 on 5 matching bases. The CDR3 length is 15 residues. The germline V and J ends were trimmed by 2 bases and 3 bases, with 14 bases remaining between them. Germline V gene lookup returns CDR1 GTSNPN and CDR2 SVGIG (reference sequence). CDR3: CAWSTPGPPNQPQHF. Here the CDR3 DNA reads TGTGCCTGGAGTACCCCGGGACCCCCCAATCAGCCCCAGCATTTT.

This sequence joins TRBV7-9 and TRBJ2-7, with 7 bases fitting TRBD1. Losses at the gene ends were 6 bases for V and 4 bases for J; bases not matched to a gene: 6. Germline CDR1 and CDR2: SEHNR and FQNEAQ (reference sequence). The CDR3 has 13 residues. The CDR3 sequence is CASSQSGQYEQYF. The CDR3 DNA reads as TGTGCCAGCAGTCAATCGGGACAGTACGAGCAGTACTTC.